Following are 28 T cell receptor beta chains from one sample sequenced in a study of CD8 T cells in Susac syndrome. Reverse transcription used roughly 0.45 to 1 ug RNA and random hexamers. TCRdb redid the calling of the immunoSEQ multiplex PCR reads with MiXCR, one entry per CDR3 protein. The data show around 170,000 distinct CDR3 sequences, under 97% seen once. Sequences were obtained from CD4+ T cells from PBMCs. The receptors shown here come from a human donor with Susac syndrome.

V usage is TRBV23-1 and J usage is TRBJ2-7, with 7 nucleotides matching TRBD1. TRBV23-1 is known as an ORF, though its function is uncertain. Trimming at V came to 4 bases and at J to 3 bases, leaving 9 bases not matched to a gene. The CDR3 is 15 amino acids. This CDR3 reads CASSLLTGLVYEQYF. Here the CDR3 DNA reads TGCGCCAGCAGTCTCCTGACAGGGCTGGTCTACGAGCAGTACTTC.

This chain connects TRBV20-1 to TRBJ1-5; 7 bases are a match to TRBD1. There are 14 residues in the CDR3. The germline gives CDR1 DFQATT, CDR2 SNEGSKA (reference sequence). V lost 6 bases to trimming and J lost 2 bases; unmatched junction nucleotides: 7. As DNA, the CDR3 is TGCAGTGCCGTTCTTACAGGGGGCAATCAGCCCCAGCATTTT. Protein product: CSAVLTGGNQPQHF.

The chain carries TRBV7-2 and TRBJ2-3; TRBD1 might be the D (6 bases). The CDR3 sequence is 13 residues long. V shed 5 bases and J shed 2 bases, with 8 bases lying between them. Germline V gene data show CDR1 as SGHTA and CDR2 as FQGNSA. For the CDR3, the DNA is TGTGCCAGCAGCGACAGGAACACAGATACGCAGTATTTT. Its protein is CASSDRNTDTQYF.

The rearrangement links TRBV30 to TRBJ1-2; no clear D gene. Trimming left V 1 base short and J 3 bases short, with 9 bases between. Germline V gene lookup returns CDR1 GTSNPN and CDR2 SVGIG (reference sequence). CDR3 length: 13 amino acids. The DNA of the CDR3 is TGTGCCTGGAGTGGGAGGTTAGACTATGGCTACACCTTC. Translating it yields CAWSGRLDYGYTF.

The rearrangement links TRBV5-6 to TRBJ1-6; the D is unclear. V was cut by 0 bases and J by 10 bases, with 14 bases left in between. The CDR3 has 15 amino acids. The germline V gene encodes CDR1 SGHDT and CDR2 YYEEEE. The CDR3 is CASSLEPLAGSPLHF. The CDR3 coding sequence is TGTGCCAGCAGCTTGGAGCCCCTCGCCGGCTCACCCCTCCACTTT.

This chain joins TRBV29-1 and TRBJ1-1; no reliable D call. Trimming removed 5 bases at V and 0 bases at J, with 4 bases between. CDR3 length equals 11 residues. Germline CDR1 SQVTM, CDR2 ANQGSEA. CDR3: CSVKLNTEAFF. In DNA form, the CDR3 reads TGCAGCGTTAAGTTGAACACTGAAGCTTTCTTT.

This sequence joins TRBV24-1 and TRBJ1-4; D is possibly TRBD1 (6 bases). The CDR3 extends over 15 amino acids. The germline CDR1 and CDR2 sequences are KGHDR and SFDVKD. V was shortened by 7 bases and J by 0 bases, with 11 bases between the two germline ends. CDR3 region: CATSGRQATNEKLFF. CDR3 bases: TGTGCCACCAGCGGACGACAGGCAACTAATGAAAAACTGTTTTTT.

V is TRBV6-4 and J is TRBJ1-1; D remains unclear. The CDR3 extends over 13 amino acids. V was clipped by 4 bases and J by 4 bases, with 10 bases between them. The germline gives CDR1 MRHNA, CDR2 SNTAGT. CDR3 region: CASSAEESTEAFF. CDR3 in DNA: TGTGCCAGCAGTGCGGAGGAATCCACTGAAGCTTTCTTT.

V and J are TRBV5-1 and TRBJ1-1, with TRBD1 matching 12 bases. The CDR3 consists of 18 residues. Germline V gene sequence: CDR1 SGHRS, CDR2 YFSETQ. The ends lost 4 bases at V and 1 base at J; junction bases unmatched: 11. The CDR3 nucleotides are TGCGCCAGCAGCCACGGGACAGGGGGCTTCCTTGGGAACACTGAAGCTTTCTTT. Encoded protein: CASSHGTGGFLGNTEAFF.

This chain connects TRBV25-1 to TRBJ1-6; D is perhaps TRBD1 (5 bases). Trimming removed 10 bases at V and 4 bases at J, with 14 bases between. The germline V gene has CDR1 MGHDK and CDR2 SYGVNS. The CDR3 covers 14 residues. The CDR3 DNA reads TGTGCCACCGCCGGGGGTGGGTATAATTCACCCCTCCACTTT. Encoded protein: CATAGGGYNSPLHF.

V gene TRBV20-1 combines with J gene TRBJ2-3; 8 bases map to TRBD2. V shed 3 bases and J 2 bases; nucleotides not matched to a gene: 4. This CDR3 is built from 14 residues. CDR1 is DFQATT and CDR2 is SNEGSKA in the germline V gene (reference sequence). CDR3 nucleotide sequence: TGCAGTGCTAGTGCGGGGGGTAACACAGATACGCAGTATTTT. Protein product: CSASAGGNTDTQYF.

The CDR3 loop reads CASSPDLSGGTTYEQYF. As DNA, the CDR3 is TGTGCCAGCAGCCCAGACCTTAGCGGGGGGACCACCTACGAGCAGTACTTC. The chain is built from TRBV9 and TRBJ2-7, with 10 bases that match TRBD2. V dropped 4 bases and J dropped 2; count of bases not matched to a gene: 12. Looked up from germline, CDR1 is SGDLS and CDR2 is YYNGEE. This CDR3 comprises 17 residues. Full variable domain (missing parts from reference TRBV9 and TRBJ2-7): DSGVTQTPKHLITATGQRVTLRCSPRSGDLSVYWYQQSLDQGLQFLIQYYNGEERAKGNILERFSAQQFPDLHSELNLSSLELGDSALYFCASSPDLSGGTTYEQYFGPGTRLTVT.

The chain joins TRBV18 to TRBJ1-2, with D possibly matching TRBD1 (6 bases). The germline gives CDR1 KGHSH, CDR2 LQKENI. The CDR3 runs to 15 residues. Trimming took off 2 bases at V and 4 bases at J, with 14 bases between the two ends. CDR3 region: CASSPKAGALYGYTF. The CDR3 coding sequence is TGTGCCAGCTCACCAAAGGCAGGGGCACTCTATGGCTACACCTTC. Using reference TRBV18 and TRBJ1-2 for the parts outside the CDR3, the full variable domain is NAGVMQNPRHLVRRRGQEARLRCSPMKGHSHVYWYRQLPEEGLKFMVYLQKENIIDESGMPKERFSAEFPKEGPSILRIQQVVRGDSAAYFCASSPKAGALYGYTFGSGTRLTVV.

The chain couples TRBV6-2 or TRBV6-3 to TRBJ2-4; D gene ambiguous. Germline CDR1 and CDR2: MNHEY and SVGEGT. V dropped 2 bases and J dropped 6 bases, with 11 bases sitting between them. The CDR3 spans 14 residues. The CDR3 spells CASSYGSSGNIQYF. CDR3 DNA: TGTGCCAGCAGTTACGGGTCATCCGGAAACATTCAGTACTTC.

The genes are TRBV12-5 and TRBJ1-6; TRBD1 agrees at 8 bases. From germline, CDR1 is LGHNT and CDR2 FRNRAP. J lost 14 bases, V lost 1 base, and 19 bases had no gene match. The CDR3 consists of 18 residues. CDR3 nucleotides: TGTGCTAGTGGTTTGGCCCTAAAGACAGGGGACCTCCCTTCGACCCTCCACTTT. As protein: CASGLALKTGDLPSTLHF.

The chain recombines TRBV7-2 with TRBJ1-5; D might be TRBD1 (5 bases). Per germline, CDR1 SGHTA and CDR2 FQGNSA. The V gene lost 5 bases and the J gene lost 1 base, with 12 bases spanning the gap. CDR3 size: 15 residues. The CDR3 DNA reads TGTGCCAGCAGCACCCGGGACGGAAGCAATCAGCCCCAGCATTTT. Residues: CASSTRDGSNQPQHF.

This clonotype has more than one count but fewer than ten. V usage is TRBV2 and J usage is TRBJ1-2; weak D call: TRBD1 (6 bases). V was pared by 8 bases and J by 0 bases, with 10 bases between. Per the germline V gene, CDR1 is SNHLY and CDR2 is FYNNEI. The CDR3 runs 13 residues. Written as DNA, the CDR3 is TGTGCCAGCTCACAGGGACCTAACTATGGCTACACCTTC. Protein product: CASSQGPNYGYTF.

The chain has TRBV12-3 or TRBV12-4 and TRBJ2-7; 8 bases map to TRBD1. V trimming: 6 bases; J trimming: 5 bases; junction bases outside the gene matches: 12. The CDR3 is 15 amino acids. The CDR3 loop reads CASRMGGRGLDEQYF. CDR3 nucleotides: TGTGCCAGCAGGATGGGAGGCAGGGGGCTTGACGAGCAGTACTTC.

The chain recombines TRBV2 with TRBJ2-1, with D hard to call. Germline loops: CDR1 SNHLY, CDR2 FYNNEI. Deletions cut 6 bases from V and 15 bases from J, with 15 bases between. The CDR3 covers 11 residues. The CDR3 coding sequence is TGTGCCAGCAGGTATTCGGGCCGAGCGTTCTTC. It yields the protein CASRYSGRAFF.

The V and J genes are TRBV18 and TRBJ2-1, with 7 bases lining up with TRBD1. CDR1 and CDR2 (germline): KGHSH, LQKENI. Trimming removed 3 bases from V and 8 bases from J; junction bases left unmatched: 13. The CDR3 covers 16 residues. This CDR3 is CASSPLGGPRVDEQFF. The CDR3 DNA reads TGTGCCAGCTCACCCCTAGGGGGCCCACGGGTTGATGAGCAGTTCTTC.

The chain uses TRBV20-1 and TRBJ2-5; 7 nucleotides align to TRBD1. Per the germline V gene, CDR1 is DFQATT and CDR2 is SNEGSKA (reference sequence). Trimming cost V 6 bases and J 1 base; bases outside gene matches: 8. The CDR3 has 14 amino acids. This chain's CDR3 is CSAPRGTAQETQYF. In DNA, the CDR3 is TGCAGTGCCCCCCGAGGGACAGCCCAAGAGACCCAGTACTTC.

The V and J genes are TRBV2 and TRBJ2-3; 11 bases fit TRBD2. J was trimmed by 0 bases and V by 7 bases; bases with no gene match: 15. The CDR3 contains 19 residues. Germline CDR1 reads SNHLY; CDR2 reads FYNNEI. The CDR3 region is CASTRWGLAGGASTDTQYF. As DNA, the CDR3 is TGTGCCAGCACCAGATGGGGCCTAGCGGGGGGCGCCAGCACAGATACGCAGTATTTT.

J is TRBJ2-5 and V is TRBV11-2; the D gene is possibly TRBD2 (5 bases). CDR1 is SGHAT, CDR2 FQNNGV, per germline. The CDR3 sequence is 14 residues long. With 5 bases removed from V and 5 bases from J, the gap between germline ends came to 15 bases. CDR3 protein: CASSAGLQRETQYF. DNA for the CDR3: TGTGCCAGCAGCGCGGGCCTCCAGCGGGAGACCCAGTACTTC.

J is TRBJ1-4 and V is TRBV7-8; TRBD1 matches at 7 bases. From germline, CDR1 is SGHVS and CDR2 FQNEAQ. The CDR3 length is 14 residues. After removal of 5 bases from V and 3 bases from J, the junction contained 3 bases not matched to a gene. The CDR3 sequence is CASSPGQPNEKLFF. In nucleotides, the CDR3 is TGTGCCAGCAGCCCGGGACAGCCTAATGAAAAACTGTTTTTT.

The rearrangement uses TRBV30 and TRBJ1-5, with unresolved D. The germline CDR1 and CDR2 sequences are GTSNPN and SVGIG (reference sequence). Trimming shortened V by 4 bases and J by 3 bases, and 10 bases separated the two germline ends. The CDR3 has 13 amino acids. This CDR3 is CAWNGVDNQPQHF. The CDR3 region has the DNA TGTGCCTGGAACGGGGTCGACAATCAGCCCCAGCATTTT.

This chain links TRBV6-1 with TRBJ2-5; a weak D match, TRBD1 (6 bases). The CDR3 length is 15 residues. V dropped 3 bases and J dropped 5 bases, with 16 bases sitting between them. The germline V gene has CDR1 MNHNS and CDR2 SASEGT. CDR3 nucleotide sequence: TGTGCCAGCAGTGATATCGGGGCCCAGGGGGAGACCCAGTACTTC. This encodes CASSDIGAQGETQYF.

The chain carries TRBV12-3 or TRBV12-4 and TRBJ1-2; D is undetermined. This CDR3 spans 14 amino acids. V lost 4 bases and J 2 bases, leaving 11 bases between the germline ends. In nucleotides, the CDR3 is TGTGCCAGCAGTTCCGTTACAGCAAACTATGGCTACACCTTC. Its translation: CASSSVTANYGYTF.

V usage is TRBV28 and J usage is TRBJ2-7; a possible D gene is TRBD2 (6 bases). Germline CDR1 MDHEN, CDR2 SYDVKM. CDR3 size: 14 residues. V was clipped by 3 bases and J by 0 bases, with 9 bases between them. The CDR3 sequence: CASSLEGTSYEQYF. The DNA of the CDR3 is TGTGCCAGCAGTTTGGAGGGGACCTCCTACGAGCAGTACTTC. Complete variable domain (other parts from reference TRBV28 and TRBJ2-7): DVKVTQSSRYLVKRTGEKVFLECVQDMDHENMFWYRQDPGLGLRLIYFSYDVKMKEKGDIPEGYSVSREKKERFSLILESASTNQTSMYLCASSLEGTSYEQYFGPGTRLTVT.